These T cell receptor beta chains were read from a single sample in a study of shared clonotypes between healthy human individuals. Sequencing was performed with immunoSEQ multiplex PCR; in TCRdb, only in-frame clones are kept and a portion is missing. The sample includes roughly 2 million clones, under 97% of them seen just once. The source material was naive CD4+ T cells sorted from blood. The receptors originated from a young man in good health. CDR3s include the opening cysteine and the closing phenylalanine or tryptophan. A D gene is named only where the DNA matches it firmly. Part of the rows lack a size; the others show once, few, many or a class for expanded clones.

j_call d_call v_call clone_size cdr3_aa cdr3_nt
TRBJ2-7 TRBD1 TRBV30 . CAWSSERGRSYEQYF TGTGCCTGGAGTTCGGAGAGGGGGCGATCCTACGAGCAGTACTTC
TRBJ2-4 . TRBV5-1 . CASRLSGLSKNIQYF TGCGCCAGCCGACTTTCCGGGCTCTCCAAAAACATTCAGTACTTC
TRBJ2-5 . TRBV5-1 . CASSLASQETQYF TGCGCCAGCAGCTTGGCTAGCCAAGAGACCCAGTACTTC
TRBJ1-6 . TRBV21-1 few CASSKAPPGNSPLHF TGTGCCAGCAGCAAAGCCCCCCCGGGTAATTCACCCCTCCACTTT
TRBJ1-1 . TRBV11-2 . CASSPVGGNTEAFF TGTGCCAGCAGCCCCGTCGGGGGGAACACTGAAGCTTTCTTT
TRBJ1-4 . TRBV4-2 . CASSQGQGVPGEKLFF TGTGCCAGCAGCCAAGGTCAGGGAGTCCCCGGCGAAAAACTGTTTTTT
TRBJ2-7 TRBD2 TRBV6-6 . CASSLASGNSYEQYF TGTGCCAGCAGCTTAGCTAGCGGTAATTCCTACGAGCAGTACTTC
TRBJ2-3 TRBD2 TRBV14 . CASTLAGTPTQYF TGTGCCAGCACCCTAGCGGGGACGCCGACGCAGTATTTT
TRBJ2-5 . TRBV5-1 . CASSLTSGPARETQYF TGCGCCAGCAGCTTGACCAGCGGGCCCGCCAGGGAGACCCAGTACTTC
TRBJ1-6 . TRBV2 . CASSVGENNSPLHF TGTGCCAGCAGCGTAGGGGAGAATAATTCACCCCTCCACTTT
TRBJ2-1 TRBD2 TRBV10-3 . CAIIRGTSGYNEQFF TGTGCCATCATCCGAGGGACTAGCGGTTACAATGAGCAGTTCTTC
TRBJ2-7 . TRBV9 . CASSARDTAYEQYF TGTGCCAGCAGCGCTCGGGACACCGCCTACGAGCAGTACTTC
TRBJ2-3 TRBD2 TRBV5-4 . CASSLDSGVTDTQYF TGTGCCAGCAGCTTGGATAGCGGGGTTACAGATACGCAGTATTTT
TRBJ1-5 TRBD1 TRBV7-2 . CASSLEGAGNQPQHF TGTGCCAGCAGCTTAGAGGGGGCGGGGAATCAGCCCCAGCATTTT
TRBJ1-4 . TRBV19 . CASSISMAEKLFF TGTGCCAGTAGTATCTCGATGGCGGAAAAACTGTTTTTT
TRBJ2-1 TRBD2 TRBV4-3 . CASSLGLAPYNEQFF TGCGCCAGCAGCCTGGGACTAGCGCCCTACAATGAGCAGTTCTTC
TRBJ2-7 TRBD1 TRBV5-1 . CASSPQGAMYEQYF TGCGCCAGCAGCCCGCAGGGGGCGATGTACGAGCAGTACTTC
TRBJ1-5 TRBD1 TRBV5-1 . CASSLEGASNQPQHF TGCGCCAGCAGCTTGGAGGGGGCCTCAAATCAGCCCCAGCATTTT
TRBJ2-3 TRBD2 TRBV4-1 . CASSRGLAGGTDTQYF TGCGCCAGCAGCCGGGGACTAGCGGGAGGAACAGATACGCAGTATTTT
TRBJ1-3 . TRBV7-8 . CASSYPQGSSGNTIYF TGTGCCAGCAGCTACCCACAGGGATCCTCTGGAAACACCATATATTTT
TRBJ2-1 TRBD2 TRBV10-2 . CASSSGGGPYNEQFF TGCGCCAGCAGTAGCGGGGGGGGACCCTACAATGAGCAGTTCTTC
TRBJ1-1 . TRBV6-5 . CASSPPALNTEAFF TGTGCCAGCAGTCCACCGGCCTTGAACACTGAAGCTTTCTTT
TRBJ1-1 . TRBV6-1 . CASSPGTLTEAFF TGTGCCAGCAGTCCGGGGACACTCACTGAAGCTTTCTTT
TRBJ2-7 TRBD2 TRBV5-1 . CASSTDGTSGYEQYF TGCGCCAGCAGCACGGACGGGACTAGCGGTTACGAGCAGTACTTC
TRBJ2-3 . TRBV6-5 . CASSYSVGAGADTQYF TGTGCCAGCAGTTACTCGGTGGGGGCAGGGGCAGATACGCAGTATTTT
TRBJ2-2 TRBD2 TRBV5-4 once CASSTGLFNTGELFF TGTGCCAGCAGCACGGGACTATTCAACACCGGGGAGCTGTTTTTT
TRBJ2-7 . TRBV7-8 . CASSLERGVTQYF TGTGCCAGCAGCTTAGAAAGGGGGGTTACTCAGTACTTC
TRBJ2-1 . TRBV6-1 . CASSETGTEDWKSSYNEQFF TGTGCCAGCAGTGAAACCGGGACTGAAGATTGGAAGAGCTCCTACAATGAGCAGTTCTTC
TRBJ2-7 TRBD2 TRBV7-2 . CASSLGLAGNYEQYF TGTGCCAGCAGCTTAGGGTTAGCGGGGAACTACGAGCAGTACTTC
TRBJ1-5 TRBD1 TRBV30 . CAWSGTGGSQPQHF TGTGCCTGGAGTGGGACAGGGGGCTCTCAGCCCCAGCATTTT
TRBJ2-7 . TRBV28 once CASSRSLWRGGSQNEQYF TGTGCCAGCAGTAGGTCCCTTTGGCGGGGCGGTTCCCAAAACGAGCAGTACTTC
TRBJ1-2 . TRBV7-2 . CASSNRDKGGYGYTF TGTGCCAGCAGCAACCGGGACAAAGGTGGCTATGGCTACACCTTC
TRBJ1-3 . TRBV18 . CASSSRGDSGNTIYF TGTGCCAGCTCATCCAGGGGAGACTCTGGAAACACCATATATTTT
TRBJ1-1 TRBD1 TRBV5-1 . CASSGDREGDTEAFF TGCGCCAGCAGCGGGGACAGGGAAGGTGACACTGAAGCTTTCTTT
TRBJ1-3 . TRBV30 . CAWSVGTTGNTIYF TGTGCCTGGAGTGTGGGGACGACTGGAAACACCATATATTTT
TRBJ2-5 . TRBV2 . CASGLSAETQYF TGTGCCAGCGGGCTGAGCGCGGAGACCCAGTACTTC
TRBJ2-7 . TRBV12-5 few CASGLSGTYEQYF TGTGCTAGTGGTTTGTCCGGCACCTACGAGCAGTACTTC
TRBJ1-5 TRBD1 TRBV6-6 once CASSSLRQGDQPQHF TGTGCCAGCAGTTCCCTTAGACAGGGAGATCAGCCCCAGCATTTT
TRBJ1-5 . TRBV18 . CASSPPFDEGVNQPQHF TGTGCCAGCTCACCACCGTTCGACGAGGGGGTTAATCAGCCCCAGCATTTT
TRBJ2-2 . TRBV7-6 . CASSLAGRANTGELFF TGTGCCAGCAGCTTAGCGGGCAGGGCGAACACCGGGGAGCTGTTTTTT
TRBJ2-6 . TRBV28 . CASSLWPQGTPSAGANVLTF TGTGCCAGCAGTTTATGGCCCCAGGGCACCCCCTCTGCTGGGGCCAACGTCCTGACTTTC
TRBJ1-1 . TRBV5-4 . CASSLPQGTEAFF TGTGCCAGCAGCTTGCCCCAGGGGACGGAAGCTTTCTTT
TRBJ2-1 TRBD1 TRBV6-6 once CASTTGERYNEQFF TGTGCCAGCACCACAGGGGAAAGGTACAATGAGCAGTTCTTC
TRBJ1-3 . TRBV12-5 . CASGNDGNTIYF TGTGCTAGTGGTAACGATGGAAACACCATATATTTT
TRBJ2-7 . TRBV6-6 . CASNLQGLSYEQYF TGTGCCAGCAACCTTCAGGGACTTTCCTACGAGCAGTACTTC
TRBJ1-5 TRBD1 TRBV11-2 . CASSLGEYRGRNQPQHF TGTGCCAGCAGCTTAGGCGAATACAGGGGGCGCAATCAGCCCCAGCATTTT
TRBJ2-2 TRBD1 TRBV7-2 . CASSSGTGVNTGELFF TGTGCCAGCAGCTCAGGGACAGGGGTGAACACCGGGGAGCTGTTTTTT
TRBJ2-5 . TRBV6-6 . CASSPPDGGETQYF TGTGCCAGCAGCCCCCCGGACGGAGGGGAGACCCAGTACTTC
TRBJ2-5 . TRBV5-4 . CASSLGRTEGETQYF TGTGCCAGCAGCTTGGGGCGGACAGAGGGAGAGACCCAGTACTTC
TRBJ1-6 . TRBV29-1 . CSGGDPGNSPLHF TGCAGCGGAGGTGACCCAGGGAATTCACCCCTCCACTTT
TRBJ2-7 . TRBV6-5 . CASTPMGAPQGEQYF TGTGCCAGCACTCCGATGGGGGCCCCCCAGGGCGAGCAGTACTTC